This entry features one TCR beta chain sequence. Its target is unknown. The entry originates in a study of shared clonotypes between healthy human individuals. Whole-study context: Plates per donor: three CD4 naive, three CD4 memory, two CD8 naive, one CD8 memory. Overall study results and limits: The four-donor shared clonotypes exceeded non-shared clonotypes in generation probability, with non-shared ones scoring lower.

J gave up 2 bases and V 4 bases, and 5 bases lay outside the gene matches. Germline V gene sequence: CDR1 MNHEY, CDR2 SVGAGI. The CDR3 covers 15 residues. The repertoire was sequenced with immunoSEQ multiplex PCR; TCRdb's copy has only in-frame clones and lacks some. This repertoire shows roughly 1,000,000 clones, about four fifths found once; its top ten account for roughly 0.56%. What was sequenced was memory CD4+ T cells from PBMCs. The sample's subset: CD45RA-negative fraction. This clonotype originated in a man younger than 35 in good health. Some clones in this sample may be carry-over from other donors' samples. The chain is built from TRBV6-5 and TRBJ2-7, with 10 nucleotides matching TRBD2. CDR3 protein: CASSFTGLAAYEQYF. In DNA, the CDR3 is TGTGCCAGCAGTTTCACTGGACTAGCGGCCTACGAGCAGTACTTC.